These 27 T cell receptor beta chains came from one sample sequenced in a study of blood T cell repertoires in COVID-19. Only in-frame clones appear in the TCRdb table, and some are missing; sequencing was by immunoSEQ multiplex PCR. This sample has 50,000 to 70,000 clones, with 80% to 95% found just once. Material: peripheral blood. The receptors here all came from a woman over 75 with active COVID-19.

The V call is TRBV27, the J call TRBJ2-7; TRBD2 aligns across 7 bases. This CDR3 is 14 amino acids long. Germline assignment: CDR1 MNHEY and CDR2 SMNVEV (reference sequence). V lost 3 bases, J lost 4 bases, and 6 bases stayed unmatched. CDR3 in DNA: TGTGCCAGCAGTTTGGGACTAAGGACTTACGAGCAGTACTTC. Translating it yields CASSLGLRTYEQYF.

The J gene is TRBJ2-7, the V gene TRBV6-5; 8 positions match TRBD1. This CDR3 is built from 14 residues. The germline CDR1 and CDR2 sequences are MNHEY and SVGAGI. The trim removed 3 bases at V and 2 bases at J, leaving 3 bases unmatched. CDR3 protein: CASSYQGAAYEQYV. CDR3 nucleotide sequence: TGTGCCAGCAGTTATCAGGGGGCTGCCTACGAGCAGTACGTC.

V is TRBV18 and J is TRBJ2-3; unclear D gene. The CDR3 has 14 residues. From germline, CDR1 is KGHSH and CDR2 LQKENI. Trimming cost V 0 bases and J 4 bases, with 8 bases left between them. The CDR3 is CASSPPQSPDTQYF. For the CDR3, the DNA is TGTGCCAGCTCACCACCCCAGTCCCCAGATACGCAGTATTTT.

V is TRBV7-2 and J is TRBJ2-1; D is unresolved. Per the germline V gene, CDR1 is SGHTA and CDR2 is FQGNSA. CDR3 length: 14 residues. The V end was cut by 2 bases, the J end by 9 bases, with 14 bases between. In nucleotides, the CDR3 is TGTGCCAGCAGCTTAACCTACGACGGCGGTGAGCAGTTCTTC. Its translation is CASSLTYDGGEQFF.

V gene TRBV4-2 combines with J gene TRBJ2-1; 10 bases align to TRBD2. J lost 6 bases, V lost 1 base, and 6 bases had no gene match. CDR1 LGHNA and CDR2 YNFKEQ come from the germline V gene. The CDR3 is made up of 16 amino acids. The CDR3 DNA is TGTGCCAGCAGCCAAGTCCAGAGCGGGGGGGCCAATGAGCAGTTCTTC. Translating gives CASSQVQSGGANEQFF.

The V gene is TRBV9, the J gene TRBJ1-5; 12 nucleotides align to TRBD1. CDR3 size: 16 residues. Germline V gene data show CDR1 as SGDLS and CDR2 as YYNGEE. The V and J ends lost 3 bases and 2 bases, in that order; junction bases with no gene match: 3. In nucleotides, the CDR3 is TGTGCCAGCAGCGAGGGACAGGGGGCCGGCAATCAGCCCCAGCATTTT. Translating it yields CASSEGQGAGNQPQHF.

The J gene is TRBJ1-2, the V gene TRBV2, with D possibly TRBD1 on 5 matching bases. V was cut by 10 bases and J by 4 bases, with 16 bases left in between. Germline CDR1 SNHLY, CDR2 FYNNEI. CDR3 size: 13 residues. CDR3: CATNRRVGYGYTF. Written as DNA, the CDR3 is TGTGCCACCAACAGGAGGGTGGGCTATGGCTACACCTTC.

The rearrangement joins TRBV15 to TRBJ1-6; D is possibly TRBD1 (5 bases). V was clipped by 1 base and J by 7 bases, with 8 bases between them. Germline CDR1 and CDR2: LNHNV and YYDKDF (reference sequence). CDR3 length equals 14 residues. The CDR3 spells CATSRGGLNSPLHF. As DNA, the CDR3 is TGTGCCACCAGCAGAGGGGGCCTAAATTCACCCCTCCACTTT.

CDR3 in DNA: TGTGCCAGCAGCACGGGACTAGCGGGAGGAGAGGGCGAGCAGTACTTC. It is translated as CASSTGLAGGEGEQYF. V gene TRBV5-5 combines with J gene TRBJ2-7, with 15 bases fitting TRBD2. The germline CDR1 and CDR2 sequences are SGHKS and YYEKEE (reference sequence). V lost 4 bases and J lost 6; bases outside the gene matches: 8. This CDR3 is 16 amino acids long.

This chain connects TRBV18 to TRBJ2-2, with TRBD2 matching over 8 bases. Germline V gene lookup returns CDR1 KGHSH and CDR2 LQKENI. The junction had 6 bases not matched to a gene; V was cut back by 2 bases and J by 7 bases. The CDR3 covers 15 residues. The CDR3 DNA is TGTGCCAGCTCACCAGGTAGCGGGAAGGTCGGGGAGCTGTTTTTT. It is translated as CASSPGSGKVGELFF. Looking up the rest from reference TRBV18 and TRBJ2-2 gives the full variable domain: NAGVMQNPRHLVRRRGQEARLRCSPMKGHSHVYWYRQLPEEGLKFMVYLQKENIIDESGMPKERFSAEFPKEGPSILRIQQVVRGDSAAYFCASSPGSGKVGELFFGEGSRLTVL.

V and J are TRBV19 and TRBJ2-1; the match to TRBD2 covers 12 bases. The CDR3 consists of 18 residues. The V and J ends lost 5 bases and 8 bases, in that order; junction bases with no gene match: 16. CDR1 and CDR2 from the germline V gene are LNHDA and SQIVND (reference sequence). CDR3 residues: CASSPGLAGMESGDEQFF. CDR3 sequence (DNA): TGTGCCAGTAGTCCAGGACTAGCGGGGATGGAGAGTGGCGATGAGCAGTTCTTC.

The chain links TRBV18 to TRBJ2-5; 9 nucleotides align to TRBD2. The ends lost 3 bases at V and 5 bases at J; junction bases unmatched: 7. The CDR3 is 15 residues long. Looked up from germline, CDR1 is KGHSH and CDR2 is LQKENI. CDR3 sequence (DNA): TGTGCCAGCTCACCGGCGGGAGGGCTCAGGGAGACCCAGTACTTC. Protein product: CASSPAGGLRETQYF.

The J gene is TRBJ2-7, the V gene TRBV11-2; possibly TRBD2 for D (7 bases). The V gene's germline CDR1 is SGHAT and CDR2 FQNNGV. Trimming shortened V by 0 bases and J by 4 bases, and 10 bases separated the two germline ends. This CDR3 contains 14 residues. CDR3 amino acids: CASSLERGGYEQYF. DNA for the CDR3: TGTGCCAGCAGCTTAGAGAGGGGGGGGTACGAGCAGTACTTC. Looking up the rest from reference TRBV11-2 and TRBJ2-7 gives the full variable domain: EAGVAQSPRYKIIEKRQSVAFWCNPISGHATLYWYQQILGQGPKLLIQFQNNGVVDDSQLPKDRFSAERLKGVDSTLKIQPAKLEDSAVYLCASSLERGGYEQYFGPGTRLTVT.

This sequence joins TRBV5-1 and TRBJ2-7, with D uncertain. The germline CDR1 and CDR2 sequences are SGHRS and YFSETQ. The length of the CDR3 is 15 residues. V lost 1 base and J 1 base, leaving 12 bases between the germline ends. CDR3 coding DNA: TGCGCCAGCAGCTTGAACGCGATTGTATCCTACGAGCAGTACTTC. The encoded protein is CASSLNAIVSYEQYF. Full variable domain (missing parts from reference TRBV5-1 and TRBJ2-7): KAGVTQTPRYLIKTRGQQVTLSCSPISGHRSVSWYQQTPGQGLQFLFEYFSETQRNKGNFPGRFSGRQFSNSRSEMNVSTLELGDSALYLCASSLNAIVSYEQYFGPGTRLTVT.

The chain is built from TRBV9 and TRBJ2-1; 11 nucleotides align to TRBD2. The CDR3 has 15 amino acids. J gave up 2 bases and V 2 bases, and 0 bases lay outside the gene matches. Germline V gene sequence: CDR1 SGDLS, CDR2 YYNGEE. CDR3 in amino acids: CASSVTSGAYNEQFF. CDR3 sequence (DNA): TGTGCCAGCAGCGTGACTAGCGGGGCCTACAATGAGCAGTTCTTC.

J is TRBJ2-7 and V is TRBV5-6, with 7 bases that match TRBD1. After removal of 3 bases from V and 5 bases from J, the junction contained 8 bases not matched to a gene. Germline assignment: CDR1 SGHDT and CDR2 YYEEEE. The CDR3 has 14 amino acids. Here the CDR3 DNA reads TGTGCCAGCAGCTCTCTGACAGGGTACGACGAGCAGTACGTC. Its translation: CASSSLTGYDEQYV.

This clone was observed a single time. The chain uses TRBV29-1 and TRBJ2-2; D might be TRBD1 (5 bases). In germline, CDR1 is SQVTM, CDR2 ANQGSEA. V was clipped by 3 bases and J by 1 base, with 6 bases between them. The CDR3 spans 13 residues. DNA for the CDR3: TGCAGCGTTGAGGGGCAGAACACCGGGGAGCTGTTTTTT. It is translated as CSVEGQNTGELFF.

The chain uses TRBV21-1 and TRBJ1-6. TRBV21-1 is listed as a pseudogene. The CDR3 consists of 17 residues. The DNA for the CDR3 is TGTGCCAGCAGCGTGAGGACGGGGAGCTCCTATAATTCACCCCTCCACTTT. Protein product: CASSVRTGSSYNSPLHF.

DNA for the CDR3: TGCGCCAGCAGCTCCATCCGACAGGGCACTTCACCCCTCCACTTT. Translating it yields CASSSIRQGTSPLHF. The chain uses TRBV5-1 and TRBJ1-6; TRBD1 matches at 7 bases. Germline-derived CDR1 and CDR2 are SGHRS and YFSETQ. The CDR3 length is 15 residues. V lost 3 bases and J lost 9; bases outside the gene matches: 9.

V gene TRBV28 combines with J gene TRBJ1-5; 7 bases map to TRBD1. The CDR3 is 14 residues long. Trimming took 7 bases from V and 10 from J; bases not matched to a gene: 13. From germline, CDR1 is MDHEN and CDR2 SYDVKM. The CDR3 loop is CASTPYRGPRPQHF. The CDR3 DNA reads TGTGCCAGCACCCCCTACAGGGGCCCTCGTCCCCAGCATTTT.

This clone appeared a single time. The chain combines TRBV19 with TRBJ2-1; possibly TRBD2 for D (6 bases). This CDR3 region has 13 residues. Germline CDR1 LNHDA, CDR2 SQIVND (reference sequence). The V gene lost 1 base and the J gene lost 10 bases, with 11 bases spanning the gap. This chain's CDR3 is CASSIGGVKEQFF. The CDR3 DNA is TGTGCCAGTAGTATAGGGGGGGTGAAGGAGCAGTTCTTC. The entire variable domain, with the rest obtained from reference TRBV19 and TRBJ2-1, is as follows: DGGITQSPKYLFRKEGQNVTLSCEQNLNHDAMYWYRQDPGQGLRLIYYSQIVNDFQKGDIAEGYSVSREKKESFPLTVTSAQKNPTAFYLCASSIGGVKEQFFGPGTRLTVL.

The rearrangement links TRBV4-1 to TRBJ2-1; D is perhaps TRBD2 (7 bases). Germline loops: CDR1 MGHRA, CDR2 YSYEKL. This CDR3 is built from 15 residues. V lost 8 bases and J 4 bases, leaving 18 bases between the germline ends. The CDR3 spells CASGREGVTYNEQFF. The CDR3 nucleotides are TGCGCCAGCGGGAGGGAGGGGGTGACTTACAATGAGCAGTTCTTC.

The V gene is TRBV2, the J gene TRBJ2-4; a possible D gene is TRBD2 (5 bases). The germline gives CDR1 SNHLY, CDR2 FYNNEI. This CDR3 is 14 amino acids long. Trimming removed 10 bases at V and 0 bases at J, with 13 bases between. The CDR3 region is CATRPGIAKNIQYF. DNA for the CDR3: TGTGCCACCAGACCCGGGATAGCCAAAAACATTCAGTACTTC. The variable domain in full, with the rest retrieved from reference TRBV2 and TRBJ2-4, is EPEVTQTPSHQVTQMGQEVILRCVPISNHLYFYWYRQILGQKVEFLVSFYNNEISEKSEIFDDQFSVERPDGSNFTLKIRSTKLEDSAMYFCATRPGIAKNIQYFGAGTRLSVL.

The CDR3 nucleotides read TGTGCCAGCAGCTTAGTGGCTAGCACCCATGAGCAGTTCTTC. This encodes CASSLVASTHEQFF. This chain connects TRBV11-3 to TRBJ2-1; TRBD2 might be the D (5 bases). CDR1 SGHNT and CDR2 YENEEA come from the germline V gene. The V end lost 1 base, the J end lost 8 bases, and 12 bases lay between the germline ends. The CDR3 totals 14 residues.

The chain is built from TRBV28 and TRBJ1-2, with 11 bases fitting TRBD1. This CDR3 comprises 14 residues. CDR1 is MDHEN and CDR2 is SYDVKM in the germline V gene. Trimming took 9 bases from V and 7 from J; bases not matched to a gene: 10. CDR3 coding DNA: TGTGCCAGTAAGCCCGGACAGGGGGCGAGTGGCTACACCTTC. It yields the protein CASKPGQGASGYTF.

This chain connects TRBV10-1 to TRBJ2-7; 13 bases match TRBD2. CDR1 is WNHNN and CDR2 is SYGVQD in the germline V gene (reference sequence). The V and J ends lost 6 bases and 3 bases, in that order; junction bases with no gene match: 14. The CDR3 covers 18 residues. CDR3 residues: CASSQALAGGPRDYEQYF. The DNA of the CDR3 is TGCGCCAGCAGCCAAGCACTAGCGGGAGGGCCAAGGGACTACGAGCAGTACTTC.

This chain links TRBV4-1 with TRBJ1-2, with TRBD1 matching over 8 bases. Per germline, CDR1 MGHRA and CDR2 YSYEKL. The junction had 8 bases not matched to a gene; V was cut back by 4 bases and J by 4 bases. The CDR3 is 15 amino acids. CDR3 nucleotides: TGCGCCAGCAGCCTCCGGGGACAGGCTACCTATGGCTACACCTTC. Translating gives CASSLRGQATYGYTF.